The 7 T cell receptor beta chains below were found in one sample sequenced in a study of blood T cells in healthy people across ages (dated by TCRdb to the mid-2010s). The library relied on 5' RACE. These reads were obtained on an Illumina HiSeq 2500. A second about 7 to 11 cycle PCR used a sample-barcoded 5' primer and a J-beta primer mix. TCRdb ran its own pipeline on the public reads, namely fastp trimming at Q25 and MiXCR clone calling, and kept in-frame beta chains. Here each entry gathers all rows of one CDR3 protein and keeps the most common genes and DNA. The sample table lists roughly 800,000 distinct CDR3 sequences, 58% of them with a count of one. Around 22% of the sample is in the top ten clones. Sequenced input: blood. These receptors originate from a man between 25 and 39 years old in good health.

This chain links TRBV6-4 with TRBJ2-3; D unclear. Germline lookup yields CDR1 MRHNA and CDR2 SNTAGT. This CDR3 has 13 amino acids. V lost 3 bases, J lost 2 bases, and 6 bases lay in between. The CDR3 DNA reads TGTGCCAGCAGTGAAACACACACAGATACGCAGTATTTT. Encoded protein: CASSETHTDTQYF.

This chain links TRBV12-3 or TRBV12-4 with TRBJ2-3; D is possibly TRBD2 (7 bases). The CDR3 covers 15 residues. Trimming stripped 8 bases from V and 4 bases from J, with 19 bases between. The CDR3 sequence: CASLRGGGLADTQYF. As DNA, the CDR3 is TGTGCCAGCCTTAGGGGGGGCGGGTTGGCAGATACGCAGTATTTT.

V and J are TRBV7-9 and TRBJ1-1; D gene uncertain. The CDR3 covers 11 residues. Between the trimmed V and J ends, which lost 11 bases and 2 bases, there was a span of 9 bases. Germline-derived CDR1 and CDR2 are SEHNR and FQNEAQ (reference sequence). This chain's CDR3 is CAAADNTEAFF. For the CDR3, the DNA is TGTGCCGCGGCAGATAACACTGAAGCTTTCTTT.

The V call is TRBV10-3, the J call TRBJ1-2; no firm D call. Deletions cut 10 bases from V and 0 bases from J, with 12 bases between. Germline values: CDR1 ENHRY, CDR2 SYGVKD. This CDR3 is built from 13 residues. CDR3 in DNA: TGTGCCACACTTGGGGAACCTAACTATGGCTACACCTTC. Its protein product is CATLGEPNYGYTF.

The CDR3 here is CASSESGVSEQYF. DNA of the CDR3: TGCGCCAGCAGTGAGTCCGGGGTCTCCGAGCAGTACTTC. The chain has TRBV10-1 and TRBJ2-4; D perhaps matches TRBD2 (5 bases). The DNA end favors TRBJ2-7, so the J call may be wrong. The CDR3 has 13 amino acids. Germline CDR1 is WNHNN and CDR2 is SYGVQD (reference sequence).

The V call is TRBV29-1, the J call TRBJ2-5, with a possible D match to TRBD2 (5 bases). V lost 4 bases and J lost 11, with 11 bases in between. The CDR3 extends over 10 amino acids. Germline V CDR1 and CDR2: SQVTM, ANQGSEA. CDR3 coding DNA: TGCAGCGTTGTCGGGGATAAGCAGTACTTC. It is translated as CSVVGDKQYF. The variable domain in full, completed from reference TRBV29-1 and TRBJ2-5, reads SAVISQKPSRDICQRGTSLTIQCQVDSQVTMMFWYRQQPGQSLTLIATANQGSEATYESGFVIDKFPISRPNLTFSTLTVSNMSPEDSSIYLCSVVGDKQYFGPGTRLLVL.

This chain connects TRBV20-1 to TRBJ1-6; no clear D gene. CDR3 size: 14 residues. Germline-derived CDR1 and CDR2 are DFQATT and SNEGSKA (reference sequence). The ends were cut back, 0 bases at V and 7 bases at J, with 10 bases in the middle. CDR3 sequence (DNA): TGCAGTGCTAGAGATGTGGCAGTAAATTCACCCCTCCACTTT. Translation: CSARDVAVNSPLHF.